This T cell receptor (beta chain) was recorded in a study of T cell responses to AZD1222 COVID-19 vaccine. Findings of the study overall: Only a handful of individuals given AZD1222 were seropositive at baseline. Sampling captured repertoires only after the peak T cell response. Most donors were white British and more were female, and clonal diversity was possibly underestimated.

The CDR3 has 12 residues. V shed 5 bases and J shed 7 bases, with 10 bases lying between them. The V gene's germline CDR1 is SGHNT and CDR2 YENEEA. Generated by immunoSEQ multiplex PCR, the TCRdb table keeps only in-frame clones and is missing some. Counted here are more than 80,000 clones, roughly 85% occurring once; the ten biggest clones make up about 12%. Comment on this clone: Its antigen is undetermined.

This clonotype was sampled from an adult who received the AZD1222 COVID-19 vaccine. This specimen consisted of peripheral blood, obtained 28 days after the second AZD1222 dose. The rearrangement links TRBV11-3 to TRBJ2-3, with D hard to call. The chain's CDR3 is CASSQAMYTQYF. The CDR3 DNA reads TGTGCCAGCAGCCAGGCGATGTATACGCAGTATTTT.